This T cell receptor (beta chain) was captured in a study of cytomegalovirus exposure and HLA in healthy donors. Findings and limits, study-wide: Researchers reported in a later analysis that common viral pathogens appeared linked to several top clusters. Three chains linked to CMV were shown in vitro to be specific for CMV antigens. Roughly uniform sequencing depth across donors was assumed, possibly incorrectly. Later genetic work tied a missense DCLRE1C variant to beta-chain V and J trimming.

About this clone: The antigen is undetermined.

The PCR contained 60 Vbeta and 13 Jbeta primers. The table came from immunoSEQ multiplex PCR; TCRdb's copy has only in-frame clones and leaves some out. The data hold around 160,000 clones, with over 65% observed a single time. Looked up from germline, CDR1 is SGHDT and CDR2 is YYEEEE. Trimming stripped 2 bases from V and 7 bases from J, with 15 bases between. The CDR3 runs 14 residues. This TCR came from a man aged 18-30 years in good health and CMV-seropositive. The chain is built from TRBV5-6 and TRBJ1-1; TRBD1 might be the D (6 bases). The source material was PBMCs. CDR3 sequence reads: CASSFEQGTSEAFF. The CDR3 DNA reads as TGTGCCAGCAGCTTTGAACAGGGAACCAGTGAAGCTTTCTTT.